The 6 T cell receptor beta chains given below trace back to one sample, sequenced in a study of blood T cell repertoires in COVID-19. TCRdb's table, derived via immunoSEQ multiplex PCR, lists solely in-frame clones and lacks some. The table records approximately 210,000 clones, 86% of them present only once. Material: peripheral blood. The receptors originated from a man aged 50 to 60 with COVID-19, enrolled during active disease.

A few counts support this clone. The gene calls are TRBV12-3 or TRBV12-4 and TRBJ2-7, with D possibly TRBD1 on 6 matching bases. The V and J ends lost 6 bases and 4 bases respectively, with 10 bases between them. The CDR3 runs to 12 residues. The CDR3 protein is CASSDRTYEQYF. The CDR3 DNA reads TGTGCCAGCAGCGACAGGACTTACGAGCAGTACTTC.

The V and J genes are TRBV9 and TRBJ2-5; D perhaps matches TRBD1 (6 bases). The CDR3 extends over 15 amino acids. CDR1 is SGDLS and CDR2 is YYNGEE in the germline V gene. V gave up 0 bases and J gave up 1 base, with 10 bases separating them. CDR3 loop: CASSVGRGPQETQYF. CDR3 DNA sequence: TGTGCCAGCAGCGTAGGCAGGGGCCCCCAAGAGACCCAGTACTTC.

The chain combines TRBV3-1 (or the pseudogene TRBV3-2) with TRBJ2-5; TRBD2 matches 8 bases. Trimming at V came to 0 bases and at J to 4 bases, leaving 7 bases not matched to a gene. The CDR3 contains 16 residues. Per germline, CDR1 LGHDT and CDR2 YNNKEL (reference sequence). CDR3 nucleotides: TGTGCCAGCAGCCAAGATCCCAGCGGGAGTGGAGAGACCCAGTACTTC. Translated, it gives CASSQDPSGSGETQYF.

CDR3 loop: CASSGGGGPYNEQFF. CDR3 DNA sequence: TGTGCCAGCAGTGGGGGGGGAGGGCCGTACAATGAGCAGTTCTTC. This chain links TRBV2 with TRBJ2-1, with 7 bases fitting TRBD2. Germline trimming cut 4 bases from V and 4 bases from J; bases unmatched to any gene: 7. Germline lookup yields CDR1 SNHLY and CDR2 FYNNEI. The CDR3 is 15 amino acids.

This chain connects TRBV6-2 or TRBV6-3 to TRBJ2-5; 7 bases match TRBD1. V trimming: 6 bases; J trimming: 3 bases; junction bases outside the gene matches: 4. This CDR3 contains 13 residues. Germline assignment: CDR1 MNHEY and CDR2 SVGEGT. This CDR3 is CASSTDREETQYF. DNA of the CDR3: TGTGCCAGCAGCACTGACAGGGAAGAGACCCAGTACTTC.

The chain is built from TRBV5-1 and TRBJ2-5, with TRBD2 identical over 10 bases. The ends lost 1 base at V and 3 bases at J; junction bases unmatched: 3. This CDR3 is built from 15 residues. Germline V gene data show CDR1 as SGHRS and CDR2 as YFSETQ. In DNA, the CDR3 is TGCGCCAGCAGCTTGACTAGCGGGGCGGAAGAGACCCAGTACTTC. Translating it yields CASSLTSGAEETQYF. Based on the CDR3 plus reference TRBV5-1 and TRBJ2-5, the full variable domain is KAGVTQTPRYLIKTRGQQVTLSCSPISGHRSVSWYQQTPGQGLQFLFEYFSETQRNKGNFPGRFSGRQFSNSRSEMNVSTLELGDSALYLCASSLTSGAEETQYFGPGTRLLVL.